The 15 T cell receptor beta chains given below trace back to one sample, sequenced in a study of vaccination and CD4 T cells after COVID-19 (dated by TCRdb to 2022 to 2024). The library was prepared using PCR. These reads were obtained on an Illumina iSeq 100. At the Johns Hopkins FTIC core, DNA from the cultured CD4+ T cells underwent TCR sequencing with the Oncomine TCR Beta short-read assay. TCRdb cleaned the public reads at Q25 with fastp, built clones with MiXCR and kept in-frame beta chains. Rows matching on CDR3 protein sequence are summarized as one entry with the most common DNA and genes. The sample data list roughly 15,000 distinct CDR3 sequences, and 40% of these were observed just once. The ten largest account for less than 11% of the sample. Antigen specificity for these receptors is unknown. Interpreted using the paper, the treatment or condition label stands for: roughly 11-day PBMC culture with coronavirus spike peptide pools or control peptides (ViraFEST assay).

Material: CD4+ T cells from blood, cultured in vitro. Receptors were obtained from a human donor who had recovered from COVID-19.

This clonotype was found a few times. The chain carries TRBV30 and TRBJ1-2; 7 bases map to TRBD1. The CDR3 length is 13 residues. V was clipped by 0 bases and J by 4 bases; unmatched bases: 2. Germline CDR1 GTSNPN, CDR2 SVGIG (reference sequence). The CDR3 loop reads CAWSVDRAYGYTF. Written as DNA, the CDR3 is TGTGCCTGGAGTGTAGACAGGGCCTATGGCTACACCTTC.

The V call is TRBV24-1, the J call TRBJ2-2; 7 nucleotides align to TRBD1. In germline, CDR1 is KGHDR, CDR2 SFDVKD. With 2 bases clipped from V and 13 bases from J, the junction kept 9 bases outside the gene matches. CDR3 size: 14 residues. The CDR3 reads CATSDSWTGIGLFF. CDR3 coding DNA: TGTGCCACCAGTGATTCCTGGACAGGCATCGGGCTGTTTTTT.

The CDR3 DNA reads as TGTGCCAGTAGTACTACTAGCGGGAGTACAGATACGCAGTATTTT. It is translated as CASSTTSGSTDTQYF. The chain couples TRBV19 to TRBJ2-3; TRBD2 matches 11 bases. Germline V CDR1 and CDR2: LNHDA, SQIVND (reference sequence). The V segment lost 4 bases and the J segment 3 bases; nucleotides outside the gene matches: 3. The CDR3 runs to 15 residues.

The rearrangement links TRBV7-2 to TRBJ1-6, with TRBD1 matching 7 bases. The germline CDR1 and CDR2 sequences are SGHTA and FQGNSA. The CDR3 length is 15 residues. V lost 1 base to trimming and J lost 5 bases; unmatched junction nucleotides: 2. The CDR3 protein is CASSLVDRDNSPLHF. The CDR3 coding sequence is TGTGCCAGCAGCTTAGTAGACAGGGATAATTCACCCCTCCACTTT.

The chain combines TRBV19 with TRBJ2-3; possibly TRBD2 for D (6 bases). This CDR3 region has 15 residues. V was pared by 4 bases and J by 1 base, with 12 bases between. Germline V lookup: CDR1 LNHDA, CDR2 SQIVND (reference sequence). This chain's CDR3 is CASSRGETRTDTQYF. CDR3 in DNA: TGTGCCAGTAGTAGGGGGGAGACTCGCACAGATACGCAGTATTTT.

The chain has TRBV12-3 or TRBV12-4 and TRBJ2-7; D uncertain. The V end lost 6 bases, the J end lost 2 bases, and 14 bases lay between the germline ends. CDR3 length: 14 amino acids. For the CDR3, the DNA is TGTGCCAGCAGACCCGGGTCGAGGACCTACGAGCAGTACTTC. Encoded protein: CASRPGSRTYEQYF.

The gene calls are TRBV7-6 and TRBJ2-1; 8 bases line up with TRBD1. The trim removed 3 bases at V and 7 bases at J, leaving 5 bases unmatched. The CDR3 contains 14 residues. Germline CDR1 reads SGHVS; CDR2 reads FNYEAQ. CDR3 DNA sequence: TGTGCCAGCAGCTTCTTTCAGGGGGCGAATGAGCAGTTCTTC. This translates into CASSFFQGANEQFF.

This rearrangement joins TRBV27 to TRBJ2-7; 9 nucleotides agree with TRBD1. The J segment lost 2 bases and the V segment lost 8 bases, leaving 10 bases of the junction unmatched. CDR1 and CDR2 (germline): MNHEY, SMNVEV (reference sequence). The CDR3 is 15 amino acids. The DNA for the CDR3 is TGTGCCAGCGGACCGAGTAGGGACAGGGCCTACGAGCAGTACTTC. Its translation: CASGPSRDRAYEQYF.

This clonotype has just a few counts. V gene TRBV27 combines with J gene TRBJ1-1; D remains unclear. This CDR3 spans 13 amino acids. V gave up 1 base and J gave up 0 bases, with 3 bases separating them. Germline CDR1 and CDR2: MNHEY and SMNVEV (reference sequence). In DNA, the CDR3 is TGTGCCAGCAGTTTATTGGTGAACACTGAAGCTTTCTTT. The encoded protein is CASSLLVNTEAFF.

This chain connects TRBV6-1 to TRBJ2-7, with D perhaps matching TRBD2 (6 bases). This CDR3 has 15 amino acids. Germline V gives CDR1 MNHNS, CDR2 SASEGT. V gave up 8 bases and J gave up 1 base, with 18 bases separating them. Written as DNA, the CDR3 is TGTGCCAGCTCCCGGGGCGGGAAATCTTCCTACGAGCAGTACTTC. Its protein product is CASSRGGKSSYEQYF.

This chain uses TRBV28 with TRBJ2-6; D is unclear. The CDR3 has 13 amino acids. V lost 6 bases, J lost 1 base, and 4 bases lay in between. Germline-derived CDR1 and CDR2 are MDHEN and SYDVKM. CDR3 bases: TGTGCCAGCAGAAGTTCTGGGGCCAACGTCCTGACTTTC. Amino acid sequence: CASRSSGANVLTF.

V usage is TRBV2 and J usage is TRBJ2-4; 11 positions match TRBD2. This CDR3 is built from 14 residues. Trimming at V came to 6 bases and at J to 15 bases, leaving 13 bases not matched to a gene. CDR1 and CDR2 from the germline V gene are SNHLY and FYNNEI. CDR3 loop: CASSLAGGLPGGYF. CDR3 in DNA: TGTGCCAGCAGCCTAGCGGGAGGCCTCCCGGGTGGGTACTTC.

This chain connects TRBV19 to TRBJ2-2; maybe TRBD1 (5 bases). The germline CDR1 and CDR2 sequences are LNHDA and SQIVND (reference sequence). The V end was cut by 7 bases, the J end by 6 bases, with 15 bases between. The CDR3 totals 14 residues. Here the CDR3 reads CASIAPGRPGELFF. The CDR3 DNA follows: TGTGCCAGTATCGCTCCAGGGCGACCCGGGGAGCTGTTTTTT. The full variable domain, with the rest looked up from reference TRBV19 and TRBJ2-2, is DGGITQSPKYLFRKEGQNVTLSCEQNLNHDAMYWYRQDPGQGLRLIYYSQIVNDFQKGDIAEGYSVSREKKESFPLTVTSAQKNPTAFYLCASIAPGRPGELFFGEGSRLTVL.

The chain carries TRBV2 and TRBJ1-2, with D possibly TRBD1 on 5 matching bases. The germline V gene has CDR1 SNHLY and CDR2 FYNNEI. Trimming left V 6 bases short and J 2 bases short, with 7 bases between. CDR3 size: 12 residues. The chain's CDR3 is CASREGNYGYTF. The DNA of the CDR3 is TGTGCCAGCAGGGAGGGGAACTATGGCTACACCTTC.

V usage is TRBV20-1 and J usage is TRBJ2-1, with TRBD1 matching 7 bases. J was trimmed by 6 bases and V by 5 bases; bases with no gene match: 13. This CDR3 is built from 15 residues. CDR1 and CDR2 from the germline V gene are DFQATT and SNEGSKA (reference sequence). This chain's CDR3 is CSADPPDRWSNEQFF. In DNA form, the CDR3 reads TGCAGTGCTGATCCTCCGGACAGGTGGTCCAATGAGCAGTTCTTC.